These 15 T cell receptor beta chains came from one sample sequenced in a study of OX40 agonist ivuxolimab in advanced cancers. The library relied on the immunoSEQ multiplex PCR assay. Not all clones reach the TCRdb copy of this immuneACCESS table, which keeps in-frame sequences only. Checked studies attribute under half of the gap to unresolved V genes and leave the rest unexplained. The sample includes 40,000 to 50,000 clones, with 86% observed a single time. 12% of the sample is in the top ten clones. The sequences come from CD4+ or CD8+ T cells sorted from blood, collected in a trial of the OX40 agonist ivuxolimab. The receptors were gathered from an adult with an advanced solid tumor such as melanoma, head and neck, liver or kidney cancer.

This chain links TRBV25-1 with TRBJ2-5, with D possibly being TRBD1 or TRBD2 (5 bases each). With 6 bases removed from V and 2 bases from J, the gap between germline ends came to 16 bases. Germline V gene data show CDR1 as MGHDK and CDR2 as SYGVNS. The length of the CDR3 is 15 residues. CDR3 sequence reads: CASSGWGIIQETQYF. The DNA of the CDR3 is TGTGCCAGCAGCGGTTGGGGGATAATTCAAGAGACCCAGTACTTC.

This chain's CDR3 is CASSLWNSLSSYEQYF. The CDR3 nucleotides read TGCGCCAGCAGCTTGTGGAACAGTTTGAGCTCCTACGAGCAGTACTTC. This sequence joins TRBV5-1 and TRBJ2-7; D remains ambiguous. CDR3 length: 16 amino acids. V was trimmed by 1 base and J by 0 bases, leaving 14 bases between them. Per germline, CDR1 SGHRS and CDR2 YFSETQ.

This chain links TRBV15 with TRBJ2-5; unclear D gene. The CDR3 is 15 residues long. From germline, CDR1 is LNHNV and CDR2 YYDKDF (reference sequence). V dropped 5 bases and J dropped 2 bases, with 15 bases sitting between them. The CDR3 here is CATSPVAGLQETQYF. The DNA of the CDR3 is TGTGCCACCAGCCCGGTGGCAGGTTTACAAGAGACCCAGTACTTC.

The chain links TRBV30 to TRBJ1-6; D not resolved. Germline loops: CDR1 GTSNPN, CDR2 SVGIG (reference sequence). The CDR3 covers 14 residues. V was cut by 3 bases and J by 13 bases, with 19 bases left in between. The CDR3 protein is CAWRPGYPTRPLHF. As DNA, the CDR3 is TGTGCCTGGAGACCGGGATACCCAACCAGGCCCCTCCACTTT.

The chain joins TRBV7-8 to TRBJ2-7, with D possibly being TRBD1 (8 bases). Germline CDR1 reads SGHVS; CDR2 reads FQNEAQ. CDR3 length equals 14 residues. The V end lost 7 bases, the J end lost 4 bases, and 17 bases lay between the germline ends. Here the CDR3 DNA reads TGTGCCAGCACAAACAGGGGGGGGAGTTACGAGCAGTACTTC. Translated: CASTNRGGSYEQYF.

The chain joins TRBV2 to TRBJ1-1; D may be TRBD1 (5 bases). Trimming removed 7 bases at V and 4 bases at J, with 13 bases between. The CDR3 runs to 13 residues. Germline assignment: CDR1 SNHLY and CDR2 FYNNEI. The CDR3 DNA sequence: TGTGCCAGCACTCCCGGGGCGCTCACTGAAGCTTTCTTT. Translated, it gives CASTPGALTEAFF.

The V gene is TRBV7-2, the J gene TRBJ1-5, with a tentative D call TRBD1 (6 bases). The CDR3 spans 15 residues. Per germline, CDR1 SGHTA and CDR2 FQGNSA. V was shortened by 5 bases and J by 5 bases, with 16 bases between the two germline ends. CDR3 in DNA: TGTGCCAGCAGCAGGGGGTGGGGGGGCCATCAGCCCCAGCATTTT. Translated, it gives CASSRGWGGHQPQHF.

The V call is TRBV11-2, the J call TRBJ1-6, with no clear D. This CDR3 comprises 13 residues. Deletions cut 4 bases from V and 12 bases from J, with 13 bases between. CDR1 and CDR2 (germline): SGHAT, FQNNGV. CDR3 residues: CASSSRFNGPLHF. The CDR3 DNA follows: TGTGCCAGCAGCTCCAGGTTTAATGGACCCCTCCACTTT.

The sample holds one count of this clone. This sequence joins TRBV6-5 and TRBJ2-2; D is perhaps TRBD1 (5 bases). The length of the CDR3 is 11 residues. Germline V lookup: CDR1 MNHEY, CDR2 SVGAGI. V lost 5 bases and J 7 bases, leaving 5 bases between the germline ends. CDR3 loop: CASSQGGELFF. The DNA of the CDR3 is TGTGCCAGCAGTCAGGGCGGGGAGCTGTTTTTT.

This rearrangement joins TRBV4-2 to TRBJ2-3; 8 positions match TRBD1. CDR3 size: 19 residues. Trimming removed 2 bases from V and 4 bases from J; junction bases left unmatched: 17. Germline V gives CDR1 LGHNA, CDR2 YNFKEQ. CDR3 region: CASSQSLTPGTGQPDTQYF. The CDR3 nucleotides are TGTGCCAGCAGCCAAAGCTTGACTCCCGGGACAGGACAACCAGATACGCAGTATTTT.

This clone came up a few times. The V gene is TRBV10-3, the J gene TRBJ1-2, with 12 bases fitting TRBD1. Unmatched junction bases numbered 8, after V lost 8 bases and J lost 4 bases. Germline CDR1 is ENHRY and CDR2 is SYGVKD. The CDR3 totals 15 residues. CDR3 region: CAIGDRGLRGYGYTF. In DNA, the CDR3 is TGTGCCATCGGGGACAGGGGGCTCCGAGGCTATGGCTACACCTTC.

The chain has TRBV7-2 and TRBJ2-7, with D possibly being TRBD1 (5 bases). The germline V and J ends were trimmed by 2 bases and 0 bases, with 8 bases remaining between them. Per germline, CDR1 SGHTA and CDR2 FQGNSA. The CDR3 covers 14 residues. DNA of the CDR3: TGTGCCAGCAGCTTAAGTCAGGGCTCCTACGAGCAGTACTTC. This sequence encodes CASSLSQGSYEQYF.

This clone was found once. The chain recombines TRBV28 with TRBJ2-7, with D possibly TRBD1 on 5 matching bases. In germline, CDR1 is MDHEN, CDR2 SYDVKM. CDR3 length: 13 amino acids. Trimming cost V 6 bases and J 4 bases, with 13 bases left between them. In nucleotides, the CDR3 is TGTGCCAGCAGCCCGACAGTCGGGTACGAGCAGTACTTC. The encoded protein is CASSPTVGYEQYF.

V is TRBV5-1 and J is TRBJ2-3; 14 bases are shared with TRBD2. CDR3 size: 16 residues. V shed 2 bases and J 9 bases; nucleotides not matched to a gene: 8. Germline V lookup: CDR1 SGHRS, CDR2 YFSETQ. This CDR3 reads CASSFTGTSGGDTQYF. DNA for the CDR3: TGCGCCAGCAGCTTTACCGGGACTAGCGGGGGAGACACGCAGTATTTT.

The chain joins TRBV4-1 to TRBJ1-2; D ambiguous. The CDR3 contains 14 residues. Trimming cost V 2 bases and J 3 bases, with 10 bases left between them. Germline V CDR1 and CDR2: MGHRA, YSYEKL. The CDR3 sequence: CASSQKVVDYGYTF. CDR3 bases: TGCGCCAGCAGCCAAAAAGTGGTGGACTATGGCTACACCTTC.